The 7 T cell receptor beta chains listed next were all sequenced from one sample in a study of CD8 T cells in ankylosing spondylitis. TCRdb used MiXCR to reprocess the 5' RACE reads, holding one entry per CDR3 protein. The table records around 300,000 distinct CDR3 sequences, roughly 12% of them present only once. The sample was blood, either unsorted or a sorted T cell fraction (not recorded which). These receptors were collected from a female donor with ankylosing spondylitis or in good health (not recorded which).

Many counts were recorded for this clonotype. V is TRBV12-3 or TRBV12-4 and J is TRBJ1-2, with unresolved D. This CDR3 contains 13 residues. V gave up 3 bases and J gave up 4 bases, with 9 bases separating them. The CDR3 coding sequence is TGTGCCAGCAGTTTTGGAGATTCCTATGGCTACACCTTC. Translation: CASSFGDSYGYTF.

This clonotype turned up a few times. This chain joins TRBV7-2 and TRBJ1-6, with TRBD1 matching over 11 bases. V shed 5 bases and J 7 bases; nucleotides not matched to a gene: 7. Germline CDR1 reads SGHTA; CDR2 reads FQGNSA. The CDR3 covers 16 residues. In nucleotides, the CDR3 is TGTGCCAGCAGCCCATGGACAGGGGGCAGGAATTCACCCCTCCACTTT. It translates to CASSPWTGGRNSPLHF.

Many counts were recorded for this clonotype. The chain joins TRBV20-1 to TRBJ2-1; D unresolved. CDR3 size: 13 residues. Germline-derived CDR1 and CDR2 are DFQATT and SNEGSKA (reference sequence). The V gene lost 0 bases and the J gene lost 2 bases, with 5 bases spanning the gap. The CDR3 region has the DNA TGCAGTGCTAGAGATCGCCCCTACAATGAGCAGTTCTTC. It codes for CSARDRPYNEQFF.

This clonotype was picked up many times. The rearrangement uses TRBV5-6 and TRBJ1-5; 11 bases align to TRBD1. Germline-derived CDR1 and CDR2 are SGHDT and YYEEEE. This CDR3 spans 16 amino acids. Germline trimming cut 2 bases from V and 2 bases from J; bases unmatched to any gene: 3. The CDR3: CASSLMGQGGNQPQHF. The CDR3 DNA sequence: TGTGCCAGCAGCTTAATGGGACAGGGGGGCAATCAGCCCCAGCATTTT.

This clonotype was observed many times. The CDR3 DNA reads TGTGCCAGCAGTTTGCAGGGGGGCACTGAAGCTTTCTTT. As protein: CASSLQGGTEAFF. The genes are TRBV12-3 or TRBV12-4 and TRBJ1-1; the match to TRBD1 covers 7 bases. J lost 4 bases, V lost 3 bases, and 2 bases had no gene match. The CDR3 is 13 residues long.

This clonotype showed up many times. CDR3 coding DNA: TGTGCCAGCACACCGTTGGGGGGTAACTATGGCTACACCTTC. Protein sequence: CASTPLGGNYGYTF. The chain is built from TRBV6-1 and TRBJ1-2; D might be TRBD1 (5 bases). CDR3 size: 14 residues. Between the trimmed V and J ends, which lost 7 bases and 1 base, there was a span of 13 bases. Germline CDR1 is MNHNS and CDR2 is SASEGT.

This clonotype came up many times. This rearrangement joins TRBV11-2 to TRBJ1-1, with no clear D. This CDR3 region has 15 residues. CDR1 and CDR2 from the germline V gene are SGHAT and FQNNGV. Trimming pared 0 bases from V and 1 base from J, leaving 9 bases between. The CDR3 region is CASSLDPSTNTEAFF. CDR3 nucleotide sequence: TGTGCCAGCAGCTTAGATCCGAGCACGAACACTGAAGCTTTCTTT.